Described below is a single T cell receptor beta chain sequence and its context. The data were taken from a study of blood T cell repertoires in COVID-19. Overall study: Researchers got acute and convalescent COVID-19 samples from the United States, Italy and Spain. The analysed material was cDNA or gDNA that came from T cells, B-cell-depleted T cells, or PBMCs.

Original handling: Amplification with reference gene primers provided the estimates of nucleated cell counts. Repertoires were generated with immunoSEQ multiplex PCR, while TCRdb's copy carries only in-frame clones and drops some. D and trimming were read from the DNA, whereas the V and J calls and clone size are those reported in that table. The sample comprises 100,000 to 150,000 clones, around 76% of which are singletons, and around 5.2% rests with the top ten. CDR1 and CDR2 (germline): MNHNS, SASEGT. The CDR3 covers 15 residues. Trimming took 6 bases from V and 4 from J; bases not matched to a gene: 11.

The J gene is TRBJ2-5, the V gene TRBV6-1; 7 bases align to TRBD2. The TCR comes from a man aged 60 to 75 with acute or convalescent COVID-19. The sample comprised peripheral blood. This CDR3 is CASSDFGVAGETQYF. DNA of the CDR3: TGTGCCAGCAGCGATTTCGGGGTAGCGGGAGAGACCCAGTACTTC.